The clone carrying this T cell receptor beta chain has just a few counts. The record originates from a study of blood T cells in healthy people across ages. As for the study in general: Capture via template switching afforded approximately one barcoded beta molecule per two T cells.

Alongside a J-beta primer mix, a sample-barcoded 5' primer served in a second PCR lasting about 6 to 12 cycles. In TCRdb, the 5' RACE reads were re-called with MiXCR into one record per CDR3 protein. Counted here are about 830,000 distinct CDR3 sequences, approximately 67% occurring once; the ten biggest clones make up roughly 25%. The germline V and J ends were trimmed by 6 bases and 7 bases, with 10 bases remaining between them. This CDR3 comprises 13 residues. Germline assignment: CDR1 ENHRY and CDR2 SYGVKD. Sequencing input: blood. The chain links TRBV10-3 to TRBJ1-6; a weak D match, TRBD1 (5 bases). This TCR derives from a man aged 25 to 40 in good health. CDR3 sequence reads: CAIREEGNSPLHF. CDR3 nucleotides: TGTGCCATCAGGGAAGAGGGGAATTCACCCCTCCACTTT.